This paragraph covers one TCR beta chain sequence. The sample comes from a study of blood T cell repertoires in COVID-19. TCRdb's table, derived via immunoSEQ multiplex PCR, lists solely in-frame clones and lacks some. The data contain 400,000 to 450,000 clones, about 91% of them singletons. The CDR3 is made up of 17 amino acids. Germline lookup yields CDR1 SGHAT and CDR2 FQNNGV. V gave up 0 bases and J gave up 6 bases, with 20 bases separating them. Those enrolled in Seattle joined during active infection and were followed longitudinally afterward. This clonotype was obtained from a woman in her thirties or forties with COVID-19, enrolled during active disease. What was sequenced was peripheral blood. The V and J genes are TRBV11-2 and TRBJ1-2; D is uncertain. The CDR3 spells CASSLDLVSLHLNGYTF. CDR3 coding DNA: TGTGCCAGCAGCTTAGATCTAGTGTCACTACATCTGAATGGCTACACCTTC.